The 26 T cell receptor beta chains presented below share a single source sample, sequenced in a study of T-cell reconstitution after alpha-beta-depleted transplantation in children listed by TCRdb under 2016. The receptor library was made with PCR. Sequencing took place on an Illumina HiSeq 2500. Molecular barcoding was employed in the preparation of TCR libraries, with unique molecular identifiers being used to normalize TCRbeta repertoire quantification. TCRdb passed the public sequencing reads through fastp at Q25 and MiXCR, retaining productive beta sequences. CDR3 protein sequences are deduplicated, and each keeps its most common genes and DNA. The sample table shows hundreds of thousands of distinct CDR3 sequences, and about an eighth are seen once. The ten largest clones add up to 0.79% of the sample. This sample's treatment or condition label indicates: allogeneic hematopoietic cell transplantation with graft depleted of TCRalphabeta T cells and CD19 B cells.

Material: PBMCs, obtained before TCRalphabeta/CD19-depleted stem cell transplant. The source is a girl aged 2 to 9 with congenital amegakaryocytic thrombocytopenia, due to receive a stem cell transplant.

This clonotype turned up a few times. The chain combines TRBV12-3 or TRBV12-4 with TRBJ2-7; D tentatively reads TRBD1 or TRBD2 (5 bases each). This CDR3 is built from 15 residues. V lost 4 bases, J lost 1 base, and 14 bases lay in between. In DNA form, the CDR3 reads TGTGCCAGCAGTTCCCCCGGGGACCTATCCTACGAGCAGTACTTC. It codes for CASSSPGDLSYEQYF.

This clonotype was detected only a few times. The CDR3 nucleotides read TGTGCCAGCAGTTTAGCAGGCCTGACGGGATTACATGAGCAGTTCTTC. Its translation is CASSLAGLTGLHEQFF. The V call is TRBV12-3 or TRBV12-4, the J call TRBJ2-1, with D maybe TRBD2 (5 bases). This CDR3 has 16 residues. Trimming cost V 0 bases and J 8 bases, with 17 bases left between them.

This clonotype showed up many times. CDR3: CASSTWGPTYNEQFF. CDR3 nucleotide sequence: TGTGCCAGCAGCACCTGGGGCCCCACCTACAATGAGCAGTTCTTC. The genes are TRBV27 and TRBJ2-1; a weak D match, TRBD1 (5 bases). The CDR3 runs to 15 residues. Between the trimmed V and J ends, which lost 6 bases and 2 bases, there was a span of 14 bases. The V gene's germline CDR1 is MNHEY and CDR2 SMNVEV (reference sequence).

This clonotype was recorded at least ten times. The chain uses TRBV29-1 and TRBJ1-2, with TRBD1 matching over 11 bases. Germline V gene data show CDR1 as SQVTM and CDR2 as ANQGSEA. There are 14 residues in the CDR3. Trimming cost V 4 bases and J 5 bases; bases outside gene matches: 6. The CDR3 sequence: CSVALDRGRYGYTF. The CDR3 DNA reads TGCAGCGTTGCCCTGGACAGGGGGCGATATGGCTACACCTTC.

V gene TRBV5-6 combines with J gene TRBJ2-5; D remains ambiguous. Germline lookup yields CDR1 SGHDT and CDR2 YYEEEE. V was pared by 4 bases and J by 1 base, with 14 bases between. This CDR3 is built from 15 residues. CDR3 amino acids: CASSNQPVLQETQYF. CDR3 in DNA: TGTGCCAGCAGCAACCAGCCCGTACTCCAAGAGACCCAGTACTTC.

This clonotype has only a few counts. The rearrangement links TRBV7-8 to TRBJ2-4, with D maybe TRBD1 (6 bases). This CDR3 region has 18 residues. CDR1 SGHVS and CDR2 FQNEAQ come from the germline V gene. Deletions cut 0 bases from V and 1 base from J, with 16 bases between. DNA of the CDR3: TGTGCCAGCAGCTTAGCCCTTACAGGGAGCCGGGCCAAAAACATTCAGTACTTC. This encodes CASSLALTGSRAKNIQYF.

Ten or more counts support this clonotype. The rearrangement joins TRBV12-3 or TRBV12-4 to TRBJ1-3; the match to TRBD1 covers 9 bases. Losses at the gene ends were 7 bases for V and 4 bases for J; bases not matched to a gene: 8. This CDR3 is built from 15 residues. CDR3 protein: CASKGTGSVGNTIYF. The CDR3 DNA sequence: TGTGCCAGCAAAGGGACAGGGAGTGTCGGAAACACCATATATTTT.

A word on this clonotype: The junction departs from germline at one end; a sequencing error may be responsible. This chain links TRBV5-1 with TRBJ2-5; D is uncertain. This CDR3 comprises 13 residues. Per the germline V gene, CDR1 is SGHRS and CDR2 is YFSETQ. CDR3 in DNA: TGCGCCAGCAGCTTGCCTTACCATGAGACCCAGTACTTC. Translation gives CASSLPYHETQYF.

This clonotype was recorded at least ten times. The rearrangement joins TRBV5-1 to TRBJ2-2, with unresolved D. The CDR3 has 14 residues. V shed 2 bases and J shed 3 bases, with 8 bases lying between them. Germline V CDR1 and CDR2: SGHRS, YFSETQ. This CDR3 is CASSFTRDTGELFF. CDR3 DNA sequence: TGCGCCAGCAGCTTTACCCGAGACACCGGGGAGCTGTTTTTT.

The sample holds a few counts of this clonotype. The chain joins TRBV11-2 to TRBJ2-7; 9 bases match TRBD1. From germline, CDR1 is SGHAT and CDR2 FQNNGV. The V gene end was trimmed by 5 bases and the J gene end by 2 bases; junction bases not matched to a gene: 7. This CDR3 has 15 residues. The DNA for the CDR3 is TGTGCCAGCAGCAGGTACAGGGGGCTGACCTACGAGCAGTACTTC. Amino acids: CASSRYRGLTYEQYF.

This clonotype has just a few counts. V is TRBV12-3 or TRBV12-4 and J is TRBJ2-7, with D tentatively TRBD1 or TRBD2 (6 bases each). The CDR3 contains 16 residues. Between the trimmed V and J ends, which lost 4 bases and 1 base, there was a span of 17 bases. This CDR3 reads CASSSRIRGVSYEQYF. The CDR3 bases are TGTGCCAGCAGTTCCAGGATAAGGGGGGTATCCTACGAGCAGTACTTC.

The CDR3, as DNA: TGCATCGCGCAGCCGGGACAGGGCTACGAGCAGTACTTC. Its protein is CIAQPGQGYEQYF. This chain connects TRBV29-1 to TRBJ2-7; 9 bases fit TRBD1. In germline, CDR1 is SQVTM, CDR2 ANQGSEA. CDR3 length: 13 residues.

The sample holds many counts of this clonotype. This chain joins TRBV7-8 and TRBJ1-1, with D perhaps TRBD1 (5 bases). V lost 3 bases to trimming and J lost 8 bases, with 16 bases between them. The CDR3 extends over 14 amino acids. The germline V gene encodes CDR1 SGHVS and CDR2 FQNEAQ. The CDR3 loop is CASSLGYGDLEAFF. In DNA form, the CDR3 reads TGTGCCAGCAGCTTGGGTTATGGGGACCTAGAAGCTTTCTTT.

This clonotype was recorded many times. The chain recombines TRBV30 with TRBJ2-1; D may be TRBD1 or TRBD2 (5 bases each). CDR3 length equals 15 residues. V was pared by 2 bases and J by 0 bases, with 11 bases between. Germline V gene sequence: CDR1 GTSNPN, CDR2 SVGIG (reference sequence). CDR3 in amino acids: CAWSRDRSSYNEQFF. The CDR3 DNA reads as TGTGCCTGGAGTCGGGACCGAAGCTCCTACAATGAGCAGTTCTTC.

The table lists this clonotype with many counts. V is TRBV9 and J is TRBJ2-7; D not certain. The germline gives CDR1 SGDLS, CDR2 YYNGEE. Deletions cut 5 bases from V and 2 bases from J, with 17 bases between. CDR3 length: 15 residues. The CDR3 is CASSSGPDFTYEQYF. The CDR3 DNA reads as TGTGCCAGCAGTTCAGGACCCGACTTTACCTACGAGCAGTACTTC. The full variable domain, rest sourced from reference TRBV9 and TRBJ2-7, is DSGVTQTPKHLITATGQRVTLRCSPRSGDLSVYWYQQSLDQGLQFLIQYYNGEERAKGNILERFSAQQFPDLHSELNLSSLELGDSALYFCASSSGPDFTYEQYFGPGTRLTVT.

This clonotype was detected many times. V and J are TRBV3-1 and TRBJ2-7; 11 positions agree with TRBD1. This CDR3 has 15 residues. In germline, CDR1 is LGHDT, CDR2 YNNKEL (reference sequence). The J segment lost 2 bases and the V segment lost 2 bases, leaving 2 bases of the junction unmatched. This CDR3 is CASSQPGQGAYEQYF. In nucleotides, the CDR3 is TGTGCCAGCAGCCAACCGGGACAGGGGGCCTACGAGCAGTACTTC.

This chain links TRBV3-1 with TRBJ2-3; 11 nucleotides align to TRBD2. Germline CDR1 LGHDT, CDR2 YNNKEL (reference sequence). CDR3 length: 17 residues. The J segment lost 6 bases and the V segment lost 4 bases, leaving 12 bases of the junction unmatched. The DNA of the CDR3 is TGTGCCAGCAGCCCGCGGAACGGACTAGCGGGCATGGATACGCAGTATTTT. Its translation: CASSPRNGLAGMDTQYF.

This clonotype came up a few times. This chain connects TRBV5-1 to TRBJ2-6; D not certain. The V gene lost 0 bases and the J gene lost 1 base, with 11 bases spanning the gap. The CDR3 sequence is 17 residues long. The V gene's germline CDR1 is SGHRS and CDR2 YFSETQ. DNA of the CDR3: TGCGCCAGCAGCTTGGGAAGTCCGGGTTCTGGGGCCAACGTCCTGACTTTC. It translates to CASSLGSPGSGANVLTF.

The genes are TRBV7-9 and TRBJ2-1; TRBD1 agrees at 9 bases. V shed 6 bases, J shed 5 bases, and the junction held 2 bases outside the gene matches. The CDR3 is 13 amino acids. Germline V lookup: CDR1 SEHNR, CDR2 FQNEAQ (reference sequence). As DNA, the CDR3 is TGTGCCAGCAGGAGGGACAGGGACAATGAGCAGTTCTTC. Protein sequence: CASRRDRDNEQFF.

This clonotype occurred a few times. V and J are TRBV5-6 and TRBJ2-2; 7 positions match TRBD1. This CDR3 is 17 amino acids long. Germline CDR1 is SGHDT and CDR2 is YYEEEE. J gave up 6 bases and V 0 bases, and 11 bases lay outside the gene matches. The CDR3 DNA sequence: TGTGCCAGCAGCTTGGTCTTGACAGGGAAAAATCCCGGGGAGCTGTTTTTT. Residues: CASSLVLTGKNPGELFF.

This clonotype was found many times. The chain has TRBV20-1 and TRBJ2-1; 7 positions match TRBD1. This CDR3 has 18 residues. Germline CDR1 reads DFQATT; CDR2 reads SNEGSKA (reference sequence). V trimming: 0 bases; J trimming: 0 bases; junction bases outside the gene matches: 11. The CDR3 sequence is CSARDTLTGTVSYNEQFF. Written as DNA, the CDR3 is TGCAGTGCTAGAGATACGTTAACCGGGACAGTCTCCTACAATGAGCAGTTCTTC.

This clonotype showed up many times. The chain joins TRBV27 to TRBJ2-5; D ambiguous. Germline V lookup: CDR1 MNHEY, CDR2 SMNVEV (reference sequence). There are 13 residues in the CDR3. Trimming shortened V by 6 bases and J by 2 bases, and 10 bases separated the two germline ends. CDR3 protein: CASRGGRQETQYF. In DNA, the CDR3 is TGTGCCAGCAGGGGTGGACGGCAAGAGACCCAGTACTTC.

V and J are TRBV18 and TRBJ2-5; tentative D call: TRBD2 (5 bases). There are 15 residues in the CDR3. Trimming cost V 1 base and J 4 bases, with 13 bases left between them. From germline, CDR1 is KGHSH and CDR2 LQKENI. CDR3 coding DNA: TGTGCCAGCTCACCACGGCCATTGGGGAGAGAGACCCAGTACTTC. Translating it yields CASSPRPLGRETQYF.

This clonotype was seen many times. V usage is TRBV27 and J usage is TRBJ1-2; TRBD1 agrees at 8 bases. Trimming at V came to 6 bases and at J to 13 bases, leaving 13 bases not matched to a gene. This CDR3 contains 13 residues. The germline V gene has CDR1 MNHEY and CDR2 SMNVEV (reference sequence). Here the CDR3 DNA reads TGTGCCAGCAGCGACAGGGGTAGACTTGGAGTCACCTTC. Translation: CASSDRGRLGVTF.

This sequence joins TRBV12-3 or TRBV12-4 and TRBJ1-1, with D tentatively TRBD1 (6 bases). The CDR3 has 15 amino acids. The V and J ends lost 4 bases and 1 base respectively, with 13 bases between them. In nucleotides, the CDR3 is TGTGCCAGCAGTTCGCCAGGGGTTACGAACACTGAAGCTTTCTTT. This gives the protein CASSSPGVTNTEAFF.

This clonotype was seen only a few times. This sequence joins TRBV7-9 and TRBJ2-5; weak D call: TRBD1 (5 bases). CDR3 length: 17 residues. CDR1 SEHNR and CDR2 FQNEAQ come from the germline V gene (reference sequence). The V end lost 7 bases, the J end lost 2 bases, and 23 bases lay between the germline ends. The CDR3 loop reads CASTQGTTPSRQETQYF. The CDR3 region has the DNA TGTGCCAGCACCCAGGGAACTACCCCCTCTCGGCAAGAGACCCAGTACTTC.